The clone carrying this T cell receptor (beta chain) showed up many times. The antigen is undetermined. Both iRepertoire HTBI primers and Arm-PCR of CDR3 regions were used to build the TCR beta libraries. Source study methods: The samples yielded roughly 64 TRBV and more than twelve TRBJ segments. TCRdb ran MiXCR on the multiplex PCR reads and lists one entry per CDR3 protein. The V and J calls here are based on TCRdb, not the publication. The sample holds 540,000 or so distinct CDR3 sequences; roughly 12% are singletons and the top ten take over 7.5%. This entry belongs to a study of regulatory T cells in long-lasting Graves disease. At the level of the study: Prior antithyroid drug treatment in newly diagnosed Graves' patients lasted under 3 months.

Germline loops: CDR1 SNHLY, CDR2 FYNNEI. V lost 10 bases and J lost 3, with 30 bases in between. The CDR3 has 18 residues. The sample's time point: newly diagnosed GD, antithyroid drugs for less than 3 months. Generation of the TCR library employed RNA extracted from PBMCs. Findings of the study overall: Peripheral blood, not thyroid tissue, was the sole material studied.

The same data also contributed to another study, on T cells in Graves' hyperthyroidism and ophthalmopathy.

The TCR originated in a man between 25 and 39 years old with Graves disease. This chain uses TRBV2 with TRBJ2-5; D might be TRBD2 (7 bases). The sequencing here drew on peripheral blood mononuclear cells (PBMCs), taken at new diagnosis, from a patient treated with antithyroid drugs. The CDR3 bases are TGTGCCACTACCCTCGGCCGGGGGCGGGAGCAGGATAAAGAGACCCAGTACTTC. Its translation is CATTLGRGREQDKETQYF.